The 15 T cell receptor beta chains given below trace back to one sample, sequenced in a study of OX40 agonist ivuxolimab in advanced cancers. Assay: immunoSEQ multiplex PCR; the TCRdb copy retains only in-frame clones and omits some. The data contain tens of thousands of clones, approximately 86% of them seen just once; the ten biggest clones take up approximately 2%. This specimen was CD4+ or CD8+ T cells sorted from blood, taken in a trial of the OX40 agonist ivuxolimab. The receptors originated from an adult with an advanced solid tumor such as melanoma, head and neck, liver or kidney cancer.

The chain recombines TRBV14 with TRBJ1-2; tentatively, D is TRBD1 (6 bases). Germline V CDR1 and CDR2: SGHDN, FVKESK. This CDR3 region has 14 residues. V was pared by 1 base and J by 3 bases, with 9 bases between. The CDR3 sequence: CASSQAGADYGYTF. CDR3 bases: TGTGCCAGCAGCCAAGCGGGGGCGGACTATGGCTACACCTTC.

The chain links TRBV7-2 to TRBJ1-2, with D unresolved. CDR1 SGHTA and CDR2 FQGNSA come from the germline V gene. The CDR3 runs to 15 residues. Deletions cut 1 base from V and 0 bases from J, with 9 bases between. CDR3 DNA sequence: TGTGCCAGCAGCTTAGGGTACAGCGCTAACTATGGCTACACCTTC. Translation gives CASSLGYSANYGYTF.

CDR3 bases: TGTGCCAGCAGTTCAGACAGGGGGTATGGCTACACCTTC. This codes for CASSSDRGYGYTF. The rearrangement joins TRBV27 to TRBJ1-2; 9 nucleotides agree with TRBD1. This CDR3 is 13 amino acids long. V gave up 4 bases and J gave up 5 bases; unmatched junction bases: 2. Germline CDR1 reads MNHEY; CDR2 reads SMNVEV (reference sequence).

The rearrangement joins TRBV7-9 to TRBJ2-1; D is uncertain. V was cut by 5 bases and J by 8 bases, with 7 bases left in between. Germline CDR1 SEHNR, CDR2 FQNEAQ (reference sequence). The CDR3 consists of 11 residues. The CDR3 spells CASSTYDEQFF. The CDR3 DNA is TGTGCCAGCAGCACGTACGATGAGCAGTTCTTC.

The rearrangement uses TRBV6-4 and TRBJ2-1; TRBD2 aligns across 10 bases. CDR3 length: 16 residues. Trimming took 4 bases from V and 0 from J; bases not matched to a gene: 3. Germline CDR1 is MRHNA and CDR2 is SNTAGT. Written as DNA, the CDR3 is TGTGCCAGCAGTGTTTCTAGCGGGAGCTCCTACAATGAGCAGTTCTTC. Translating it yields CASSVSSGSSYNEQFF.

V and J are TRBV5-1 and TRBJ2-3; TRBD2 matches at 9 bases. The CDR3 is 16 amino acids. The V segment lost 6 bases and the J segment 5 bases; nucleotides outside the gene matches: 13. Looked up from germline, CDR1 is SGHRS and CDR2 is YFSETQ. CDR3 residues: CASTWRGERGEDTQYF. In DNA form, the CDR3 reads TGCGCCAGCACCTGGCGCGGGGAGCGGGGGGAAGATACGCAGTATTTT.

The V call is TRBV6-5, the J call TRBJ1-2; the D gene is possibly TRBD1 (5 bases). Germline assignment: CDR1 MNHEY and CDR2 SVGAGI. The CDR3 spans 14 residues. The germline V and J ends were trimmed by 6 bases and 6 bases, with 17 bases remaining between them. The DNA of the CDR3 is TGTGCCAGCAGCCGCATGGGGGTTCCCAATGGCTACACCTTC. It specifies CASSRMGVPNGYTF.

The chain links TRBV4-2 to TRBJ2-3; TRBD2 is a possible D gene (6 bases). Trimming shortened V by 1 base and J by 11 bases, and 13 bases separated the two germline ends. The CDR3 is 13 amino acids. Germline values: CDR1 LGHNA, CDR2 YNFKEQ. Here the CDR3 reads CASSQVIGTRQYF. For the CDR3, the DNA is TGTGCCAGCAGCCAAGTTATAGGGACTCGGCAGTATTTT.

V is TRBV30 and J is TRBJ2-7; TRBD2 matches at 12 bases. This CDR3 region has 14 residues. Germline V gene sequence: CDR1 GTSNPN, CDR2 SVGIG (reference sequence). V gave up 0 bases and J gave up 6 bases; unmatched junction bases: 3. CDR3 in amino acids: CAWSVGLAGIEQYF. CDR3 DNA: TGTGCCTGGAGTGTAGGACTAGCGGGAATCGAGCAGTACTTC.

The chain employs TRBV6-5 and TRBJ1-4; a weak D match, TRBD1 (5 bases). CDR3 length equals 15 residues. The germline V gene encodes CDR1 MNHEY and CDR2 SVGAGI. V shed 1 base and J shed 5 bases, with 11 bases lying between them. In nucleotides, the CDR3 is TGTGCCAGCAGTTACTGGGGGGGATCGAATGAAAAACTGTTTTTT. This encodes CASSYWGGSNEKLFF.

CDR3 in DNA: TGTGCCAGCAGCGCGGACCCGCGGGGTGCCAAAAACATTCAGTACTTC. Translation: CASSADPRGAKNIQYF. V and J are TRBV4-2 and TRBJ2-4; TRBD2 is a possible D gene (6 bases). V lost 5 bases and J lost 1, with 15 bases in between. The CDR3 extends over 16 amino acids. Germline loops: CDR1 LGHNA, CDR2 YNFKEQ.

The rearrangement joins TRBV6-5 to TRBJ2-7; D unclear. Trimming pared 0 bases from V and 1 base from J, leaving 4 bases between. The CDR3 sequence is 13 residues long. In germline, CDR1 is MNHEY, CDR2 SVGAGI. CDR3 residues: CASSYSRSYEQYF. DNA of the CDR3: TGTGCCAGCAGTTACTCGAGATCCTACGAGCAGTACTTC.

The J gene is TRBJ1-1, the V gene TRBV5-1; D call uncertain. V was clipped by 2 bases and J by 1 base, with 6 bases between them. The CDR3 consists of 13 residues. Germline CDR1 is SGHRS and CDR2 is YFSETQ. CDR3 in DNA: TGCGCCAGCAGCTTACGACAGAACACTGAAGCTTTCTTT. It yields the protein CASSLRQNTEAFF.

This clone was detected only a few times. The chain is built from TRBV6-4 and TRBJ1-2; tentatively, D is TRBD1 (5 bases). Trimming stripped 6 bases from V and 3 bases from J, with 14 bases between. Germline CDR1 is MRHNA and CDR2 is SNTAGT. The CDR3 is made up of 14 amino acids. CDR3 region: CASSARTGDYGYTF. The DNA for the CDR3 is TGTGCCAGCAGCGCGAGGACGGGGGACTATGGCTACACCTTC.

This CDR3 is CASSLVSEETQYF. The CDR3 bases are TGTGCCAGCAGTTTGGTCTCAGAAGAGACCCAGTACTTC. The chain links TRBV25-1 to TRBJ2-5; D is ambiguous. The CDR3 is 13 residues long. CDR1 is MGHDK, CDR2 SYGVNS, per germline. Trimming cost V 5 bases and J 3 bases, with 10 bases left between them.